This T cell receptor (beta chain) was profiled in a study of blood T cell repertoires in COVID-19. Across the study: The study drew acute and convalescent COVID-19 samples from the United States, Italy and Spain.

Assay used: immunoSEQ multiplex PCR; TCRdb lists only in-frame clones, some missing. The sample gives 150,000 or so clones, 90% of which show up once; 18% is in the top ten. CDR3 length: 16 amino acids. Germline CDR1 reads LNHDA; CDR2 reads SQIVND (reference sequence). V shed 1 base, J shed 3 bases, and the junction held 6 bases outside the gene matches. The sequenced sample was peripheral blood. The clonotype was recovered from a man between 60 and 70 years old with active or convalescent COVID-19. V gene TRBV19 combines with J gene TRBJ1-5; 7 nucleotides line up with TRBD1. CDR3 protein: CASSIVHRGSNQPQHF. In nucleotides, the CDR3 is TGTGCCAGTAGTATAGTCCACAGGGGTTCCAATCAGCCCCAGCATTTT.